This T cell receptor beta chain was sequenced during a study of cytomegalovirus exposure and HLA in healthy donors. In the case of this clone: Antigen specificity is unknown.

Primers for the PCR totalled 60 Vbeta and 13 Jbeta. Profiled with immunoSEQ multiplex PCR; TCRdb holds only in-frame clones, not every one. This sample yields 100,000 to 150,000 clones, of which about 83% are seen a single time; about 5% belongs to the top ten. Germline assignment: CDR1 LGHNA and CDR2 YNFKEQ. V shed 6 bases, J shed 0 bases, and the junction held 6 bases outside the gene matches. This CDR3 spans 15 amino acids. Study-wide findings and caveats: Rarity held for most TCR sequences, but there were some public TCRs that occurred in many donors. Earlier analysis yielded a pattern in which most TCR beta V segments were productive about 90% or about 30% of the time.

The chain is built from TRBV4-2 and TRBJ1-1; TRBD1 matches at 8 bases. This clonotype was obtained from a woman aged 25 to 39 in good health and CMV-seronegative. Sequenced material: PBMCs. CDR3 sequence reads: CASRGDRTLNTEAFF. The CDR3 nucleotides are TGTGCCAGCAGAGGGGACAGGACCCTGAACACTGAAGCTTTCTTT.